The T cell receptor (beta chain) under discussion was sequenced for a study of T cell repertoires in cytomegalovirus infection. The wider study: A matching HLA type, together with CMV infection, was signaled by public TCR beta signatures.

The germline CDR1 and CDR2 sequences are ENHRY and SYGVKD. Trimming took 3 bases from V and 2 from J, leaving 21 bases between them. This CDR3 has 18 residues. Points from the study as a whole: Public TCR beta family frequency separated CMV-and-HLA carriers, including in an independent cohort. HLA-C-restricted CMV clonotypes gave the most frequent clonotype in two of eight donors.

This clonotype was observed at least ten times. Its target is not known. TCRdb reprocessed the reads via MiXCR and lists one record per CDR3 protein. The sample shows some 280,000 distinct CDR3 sequences, roughly an eighth of them seen only once. The sequenced sample consisted of PBMCs. This clonotype was sampled from a human donor in good health (CMV status not recorded). Some clones in this sample may be carry-over from other donors' samples. The rearrangement links TRBV10-3 to TRBJ2-3; TRBD2 might be the D (6 bases). The CDR3 is CAISDPSRGGAFTDTQYF. CDR3 nucleotides: TGTGCCATCAGTGATCCCTCCCGAGGCGGGGCTTTCACAGATACGCAGTATTTT.